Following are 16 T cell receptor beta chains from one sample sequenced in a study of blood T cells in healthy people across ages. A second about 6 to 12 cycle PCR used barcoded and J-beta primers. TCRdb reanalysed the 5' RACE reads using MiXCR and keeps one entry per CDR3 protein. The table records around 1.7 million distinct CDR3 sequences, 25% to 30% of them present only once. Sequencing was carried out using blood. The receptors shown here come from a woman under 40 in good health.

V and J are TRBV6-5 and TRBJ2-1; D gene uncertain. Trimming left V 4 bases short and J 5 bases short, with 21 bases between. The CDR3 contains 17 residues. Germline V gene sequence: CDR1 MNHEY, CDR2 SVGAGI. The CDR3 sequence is CASSSMLSAGLHNEQFF. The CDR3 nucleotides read TGTGCCAGCAGTTCGATGCTTTCGGCCGGGCTTCACAATGAGCAGTTCTTC.

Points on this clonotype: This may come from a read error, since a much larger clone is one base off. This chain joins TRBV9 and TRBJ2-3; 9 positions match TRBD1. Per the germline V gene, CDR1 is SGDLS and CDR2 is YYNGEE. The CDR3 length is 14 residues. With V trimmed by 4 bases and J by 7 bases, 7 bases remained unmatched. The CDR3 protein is CASSSGTGRNTQYF. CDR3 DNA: TGTGCCAGCAGCTCCGGGACAGGGAGGAATACGCAGTATTTT.

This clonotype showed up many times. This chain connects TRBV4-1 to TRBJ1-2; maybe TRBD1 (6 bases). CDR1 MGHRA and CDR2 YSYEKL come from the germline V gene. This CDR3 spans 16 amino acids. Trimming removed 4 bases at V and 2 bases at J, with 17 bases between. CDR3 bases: TGCGCCAGCAGCCCCTCCCCACAGGGAAGGAACTATGGCTACACCTTC. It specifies CASSPSPQGRNYGYTF.

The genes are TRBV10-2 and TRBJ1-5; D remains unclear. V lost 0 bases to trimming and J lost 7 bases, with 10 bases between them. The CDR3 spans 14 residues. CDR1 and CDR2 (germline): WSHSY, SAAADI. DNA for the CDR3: TGCGCCAGCAGTGAGTCGTGGGTGGGACAGCCCCAGCATTTT. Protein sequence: CASSESWVGQPQHF.

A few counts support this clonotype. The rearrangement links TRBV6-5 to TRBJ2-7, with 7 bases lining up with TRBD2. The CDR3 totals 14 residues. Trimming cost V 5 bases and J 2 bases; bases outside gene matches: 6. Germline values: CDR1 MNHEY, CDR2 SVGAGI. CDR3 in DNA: TGTGCCAGCAGTACTCAGCGGGGCCCCTACGAGCAGTACTTC. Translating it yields CASSTQRGPYEQYF.

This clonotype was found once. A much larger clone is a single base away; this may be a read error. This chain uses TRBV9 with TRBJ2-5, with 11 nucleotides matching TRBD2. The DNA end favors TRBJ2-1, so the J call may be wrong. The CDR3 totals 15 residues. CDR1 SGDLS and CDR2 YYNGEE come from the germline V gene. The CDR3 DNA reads TGTGCCAGCAGCGTTAGCGGGAGGGCCATGGATGGGCAGTTCTTC. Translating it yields CASSVSGRAMDGQFF.

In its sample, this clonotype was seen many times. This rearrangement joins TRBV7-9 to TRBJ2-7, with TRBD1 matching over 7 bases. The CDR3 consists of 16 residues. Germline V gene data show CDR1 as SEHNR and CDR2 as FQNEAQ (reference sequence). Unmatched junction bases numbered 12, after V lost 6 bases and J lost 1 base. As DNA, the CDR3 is TGTGCCAGCAGTCCCGCTGGGCAGGGGGTTTCCTACGAGCAGTACTTC. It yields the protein CASSPAGQGVSYEQYF. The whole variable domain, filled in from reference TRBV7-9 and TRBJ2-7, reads DTGVSQNPRHKITKRGQNVTFRCDPISEHNRLYWYRQTLGQGPEFLTYFQNEAQLEKSRLLSDRFSAERPKGSFSTLEIQRTEQGDSAMYLCASSPAGQGVSYEQYFGPGTRLTVT.

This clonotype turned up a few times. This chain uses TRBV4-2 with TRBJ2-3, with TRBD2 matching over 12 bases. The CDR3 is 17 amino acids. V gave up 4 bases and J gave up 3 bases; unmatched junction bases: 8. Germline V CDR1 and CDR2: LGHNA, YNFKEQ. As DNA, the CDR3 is TGTGCCAGCAGCCGGACTAGCGGGGAGGGACCAACAGATACGCAGTATTTT. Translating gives CASSRTSGEGPTDTQYF.

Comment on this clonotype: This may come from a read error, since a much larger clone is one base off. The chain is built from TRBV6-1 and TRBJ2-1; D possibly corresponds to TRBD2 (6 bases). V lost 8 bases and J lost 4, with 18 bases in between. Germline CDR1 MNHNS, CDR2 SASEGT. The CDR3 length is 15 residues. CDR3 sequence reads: CASCSMEGRYNEQFF. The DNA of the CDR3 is TGTGCCAGCTGTTCCATGGAGGGCCGGTACAATGAGCAGTTCTTC.

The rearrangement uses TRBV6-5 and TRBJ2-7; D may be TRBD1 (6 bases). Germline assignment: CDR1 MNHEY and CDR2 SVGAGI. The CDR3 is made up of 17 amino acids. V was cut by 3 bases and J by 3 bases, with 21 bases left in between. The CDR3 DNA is TGTGCCAGCAGTTATCTCTCGCGAACGGACAGTGTCTACGAGCAGTACTTC. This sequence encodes CASSYLSRTDSVYEQYF.

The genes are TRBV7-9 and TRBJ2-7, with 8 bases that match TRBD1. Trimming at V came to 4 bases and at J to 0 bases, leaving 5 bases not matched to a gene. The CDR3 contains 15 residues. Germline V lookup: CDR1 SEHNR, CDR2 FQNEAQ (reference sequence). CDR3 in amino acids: CASSWTGKDSYEQYF. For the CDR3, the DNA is TGTGCCAGCAGCTGGACAGGGAAGGACTCCTACGAGCAGTACTTC.

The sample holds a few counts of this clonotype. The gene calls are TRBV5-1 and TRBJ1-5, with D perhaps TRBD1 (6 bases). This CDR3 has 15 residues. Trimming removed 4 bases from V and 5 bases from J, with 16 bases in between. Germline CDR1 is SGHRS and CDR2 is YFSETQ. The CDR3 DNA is TGCGCCAGCAGCCACTTGGGGGGGGCTGATCAGCCCCAGCATTTT. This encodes CASSHLGGADQPQHF.

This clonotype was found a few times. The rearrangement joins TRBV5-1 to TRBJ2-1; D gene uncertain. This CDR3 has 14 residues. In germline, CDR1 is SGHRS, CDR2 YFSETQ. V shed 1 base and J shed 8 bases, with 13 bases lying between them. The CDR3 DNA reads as TGCGCCAGCAGCTTGAAAGTCAGTTTGGATGAGCAGTTCTTC. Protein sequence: CASSLKVSLDEQFF. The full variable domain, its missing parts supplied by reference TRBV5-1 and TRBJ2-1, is KAGVTQTPRYLIKTRGQQVTLSCSPISGHRSVSWYQQTPGQGLQFLFEYFSETQRNKGNFPGRFSGRQFSNSRSEMNVSTLELGDSALYLCASSLKVSLDEQFFGPGTRLTVL.

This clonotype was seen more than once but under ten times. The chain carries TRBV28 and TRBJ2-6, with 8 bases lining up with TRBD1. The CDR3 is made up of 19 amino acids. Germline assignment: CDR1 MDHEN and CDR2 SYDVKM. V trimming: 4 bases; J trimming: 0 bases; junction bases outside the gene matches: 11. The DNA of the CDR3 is TGTGCCAGCAGTTCCCATCCGGGACAGGCTCGCTCTGGGGCCAACGTCCTGACTTTC. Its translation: CASSSHPGQARSGANVLTF.

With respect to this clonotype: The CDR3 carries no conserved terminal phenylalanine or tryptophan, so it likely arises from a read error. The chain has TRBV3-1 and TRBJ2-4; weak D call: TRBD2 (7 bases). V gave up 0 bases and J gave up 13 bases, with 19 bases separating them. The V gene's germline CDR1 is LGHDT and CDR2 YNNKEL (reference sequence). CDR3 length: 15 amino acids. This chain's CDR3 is CASSQEGGGATRQYC. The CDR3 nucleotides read TGTGCCAGCAGCCAAGAAGGCGGGGGCGCGACGAGGCAGTACTGC.

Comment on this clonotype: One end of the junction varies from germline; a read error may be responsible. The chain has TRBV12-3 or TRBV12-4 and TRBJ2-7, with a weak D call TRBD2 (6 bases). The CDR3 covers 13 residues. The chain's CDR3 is CASNLGGSDEQYF. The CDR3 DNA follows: TGTGCCAGCAATTTAGGAGGGTCGGACGAGCAGTACTTC.